This entry lists 18 T cell receptor beta chains sequenced from one sample in a study of T cell clones after liver transplantation. Antigens of these TCRs are unknown. Alloreactive TCRbeta sequences came from sequencing proliferating CFSE-low cells in the MLR. Assay used: immunoSEQ multiplex PCR; TCRdb lists only in-frame clones, some missing. Of more than 450 clones in the sample, 54% are singletons; the top ten hold 40% to 55%. The sequenced sample consisted of CD8+ T cells from cultured PBMCs. These receptors were obtained from a human patient who received a liver transplant. Some T cells may be the graft donor's.

This clone was detected only a few times. CDR3 sequence: CASSFTGASTDTQYF. CDR3 coding DNA: TGTGCCAGCAGCTTTACCGGGGCATCCACAGATACGCAGTATTTT. This chain links TRBV7-9 with TRBJ2-3, with D perhaps being TRBD1 or TRBD2 (5 bases each). The CDR3 runs 15 residues. The V and J ends lost 3 bases and 2 bases respectively, with 12 bases between them. The germline V gene encodes CDR1 SEHNR and CDR2 FQNEAQ (reference sequence). The whole variable domain, filled in from reference TRBV7-9 and TRBJ2-3, reads DTGVSQNPRHKITKRGQNVTFRCDPISEHNRLYWYRQTLGQGPEFLTYFQNEAQLEKSRLLSDRFSAERPKGSFSTLEIQRTEQGDSAMYLCASSFTGASTDTQYFGPGTRLTVL.

The rearrangement joins TRBV6-1 to TRBJ1-4; D is unclear. Per germline, CDR1 MNHNS and CDR2 SASEGT. V was pared by 6 bases and J by 6 bases, with 17 bases between. This CDR3 has 15 residues. The CDR3 reads CASSPSWGTDEKLFF. The CDR3 region has the DNA TGTGCCAGCAGCCCATCGTGGGGAACGGATGAAAAACTGTTTTTT.

V and J are TRBV27 and TRBJ1-2; no definite D call. CDR1 MNHEY and CDR2 SMNVEV come from the germline V gene (reference sequence). This CDR3 comprises 13 residues. Trimming stripped 3 bases from V and 3 bases from J, with 8 bases between. The CDR3 here is CASSFGSDYGYTF. The DNA of the CDR3 is TGTGCCAGCAGTTTTGGGTCGGACTATGGCTACACCTTC.

This clone occurred once. The chain joins TRBV6-5 to TRBJ1-5, with unresolved D. Germline CDR1 and CDR2: MNHEY and SVGAGI. V was cut by 4 bases and J by 1 base, with 11 bases left in between. This CDR3 contains 15 residues. The CDR3 DNA reads TGTGCCAGCAGTTCTTACATTGACAGCAATCAGCCCCAGCATTTT. Its protein product is CASSSYIDSNQPQHF.

This chain uses TRBV27 with TRBJ2-1, with 9 bases lining up with TRBD1. Germline V gene lookup returns CDR1 MNHEY and CDR2 SMNVEV (reference sequence). The CDR3 is 18 residues long. V gave up 4 bases and J gave up 1 base; unmatched junction bases: 11. The CDR3 DNA follows: TGTGCCAGCAGTTCGATTCTTGGAGGGACAGGGTCCTACAATGAGCAGTTCTTC. Translating gives CASSSILGGTGSYNEQFF.

V gene TRBV7-4 combines with J gene TRBJ1-5, with D uncertain. CDR1 and CDR2 (germline): SGHVT, SQSDAQ. Trimming stripped 0 bases from V and 2 bases from J, with 11 bases between. The CDR3 has 16 residues. CDR3 nucleotides: TGTGCCAGCAGCTTAGCGCATGGGATTGGCAATCAGCCCCAGCATTTT. It translates to CASSLAHGIGNQPQHF. The full variable domain, its missing parts supplied by reference TRBV7-4 and TRBJ1-5, is GAGVSQSPRYKVAKRGRDVALRCDSISGHVTLYWYRQTLGQGSEVLTYSQSDAQRDKSGRPSGRFSAERPERSVSTLKIQRTEQGDSAVYLCASSLAHGIGNQPQHFGDGTRLSIL.

This chain uses TRBV27 with TRBJ2-5, with 7 bases fitting TRBD1. In germline, CDR1 is MNHEY, CDR2 SMNVEV (reference sequence). The V gene end was trimmed by 3 bases and the J gene end by 2 bases; junction bases not matched to a gene: 6. The CDR3 is 15 residues long. DNA for the CDR3: TGTGCCAGCAGTTTTCGGACAGGCAGACAAGAGACCCAGTACTTC. Protein: CASSFRTGRQETQYF.

This clone was found a few times. CDR3 nucleotides: TGTGCCAGCAGCTTAGCGTCGGCGGTCTACGAGCAGTACGTC. Translation gives CASSLASAVYEQYV. V and J are TRBV11-1 and TRBJ2-7; D gene ambiguous. Germline CDR1 and CDR2: SGHAT and FQDESV (reference sequence). V lost 0 bases to trimming and J lost 3 bases, with 9 bases between them. There are 14 residues in the CDR3.

The chain combines TRBV19 with TRBJ1-2; D is possibly TRBD1 (5 bases). The CDR3 is 16 residues long. V was shortened by 6 bases and J by 4 bases, with 21 bases between the two germline ends. Germline lookup yields CDR1 LNHDA and CDR2 SQIVND (reference sequence). The CDR3 DNA sequence: TGTGCCAGTAGGCCACATAAGAAAGGGACGGTCTATGGCTACACCTTC. It translates to CASRPHKKGTVYGYTF.

This clone was recorded a few times. The chain combines TRBV7-6 with TRBJ2-3; D tentatively reads TRBD1 or TRBD2 (5 bases each). The germline CDR1 and CDR2 sequences are SGHVS and FNYEAQ. CDR3 length equals 15 residues. The V and J ends lost 3 bases and 2 bases respectively, with 12 bases between them. CDR3 residues: CASSFTGASTDTQYF. Written as DNA, the CDR3 is TGTGCCAGCAGCTTTACCGGGGCATCCACAGATACGCAGTATTTT. The full variable domain, rest sourced from reference TRBV7-6 and TRBJ2-3, is GAGVSQSPRYKVTKRGQDVALRCDPISGHVSLYWYRQALGQGPEFLTYFNYEAQQDKSGLPNDRFSAERPEGSISTLTIQRTEQRDSAMYRCASSFTGASTDTQYFGPGTRLTVL.

The gene calls are TRBV7-9 and TRBJ2-1, with no clear D. CDR1 SEHNR and CDR2 FQNEAQ come from the germline V gene (reference sequence). V was cut by 3 bases and J by 9 bases, with 15 bases left in between. The CDR3 is 14 residues long. DNA of the CDR3: TGTGCCAGCAGCTTGATAGTGGCCCCCATTGAGCAGTTCTTC. Its protein product is CASSLIVAPIEQFF.

The chain carries TRBV21-1 and TRBJ2-6; TRBD2, the table's D call, lacks a check against the DNA. TRBV21-1 is an annotated pseudogene. The CDR3 runs 18 residues. CDR3 amino acids: CASREGGLQQSRANVLTF. CDR3 DNA: TGTGCCAGCAGAGAGGGGGGGCTACAACAAAGTCGGGCCAACGTCCTGACTTTC.

CDR3 loop: CASSDDLLHHSDNEQFF. In nucleotides, the CDR3 is TGTGCCAGCAGTGATGATCTGCTACACCATTCCGACAATGAGCAGTTCTTC. The J gene is TRBJ2-1, the V gene TRBV21-1. TRBV21-1 counts as a pseudogene. CDR3 length: 17 amino acids.

This chain uses TRBV6-1 with TRBJ1-1; D is ambiguous. The CDR3 extends over 14 amino acids. V lost 5 bases and J lost 3, with 13 bases in between. The germline V gene has CDR1 MNHNS and CDR2 SASEGT. The chain's CDR3 is CASSYFRVDTEAFF. DNA of the CDR3: TGTGCCAGCAGTTATTTTCGGGTTGACACTGAAGCTTTCTTT.

The chain employs TRBV9 and TRBJ1-2, with unresolved D. Germline V gives CDR1 SGDLS, CDR2 YYNGEE. Trimming removed 5 bases at V and 7 bases at J, with 15 bases between. The CDR3 is 13 residues long. CDR3 sequence: CASSLTETGGYTF. As DNA, the CDR3 is TGTGCCAGCAGTTTGACGGAGACTGGTGGCTACACCTTC. Variable domain in full (rest from reference TRBV9 and TRBJ1-2): DSGVTQTPKHLITATGQRVTLRCSPRSGDLSVYWYQQSLDQGLQFLIQYYNGEERAKGNILERFSAQQFPDLHSELNLSSLELGDSALYFCASSLTETGGYTFGSGTRLTVV.

The chain employs TRBV28 and TRBJ1-1; possibly TRBD1 for D (6 bases). V lost 7 bases and J 10 bases, leaving 22 bases between the germline ends. Germline CDR1 reads MDHEN; CDR2 reads SYDVKM. There are 14 residues in the CDR3. The CDR3 here is CASKPRNRVEGAFF. The CDR3 DNA reads TGTGCCAGCAAGCCGAGGAACAGGGTGGAAGGAGCTTTCTTT.

The chain recombines TRBV7-9 with TRBJ2-6; D is unclear. V lost 5 bases and J lost 5, with 25 bases in between. Germline CDR1 and CDR2: SEHNR and FQNEAQ (reference sequence). The CDR3 length is 19 residues. The CDR3 is CASSNPKYHDKSRANVLTF. The DNA of the CDR3 is TGTGCCAGCAGCAATCCGAAATACCATGACAAAAGTCGGGCCAACGTCCTGACTTTC.

By share of the sample, this clone is large (0.1 to 1%). J is TRBJ1-3 and V is TRBV4-1; 7 bases align to TRBD1. The germline CDR1 and CDR2 sequences are MGHRA and YSYEKL. With V trimmed by 0 bases and J by 2 bases, 1 base remained unmatched. CDR3 length equals 15 residues. Here the CDR3 reads CASSQDQGAGNTIYF. The CDR3, as DNA: TGCGCCAGCAGCCAAGACCAGGGGGCTGGAAACACCATATATTTT.